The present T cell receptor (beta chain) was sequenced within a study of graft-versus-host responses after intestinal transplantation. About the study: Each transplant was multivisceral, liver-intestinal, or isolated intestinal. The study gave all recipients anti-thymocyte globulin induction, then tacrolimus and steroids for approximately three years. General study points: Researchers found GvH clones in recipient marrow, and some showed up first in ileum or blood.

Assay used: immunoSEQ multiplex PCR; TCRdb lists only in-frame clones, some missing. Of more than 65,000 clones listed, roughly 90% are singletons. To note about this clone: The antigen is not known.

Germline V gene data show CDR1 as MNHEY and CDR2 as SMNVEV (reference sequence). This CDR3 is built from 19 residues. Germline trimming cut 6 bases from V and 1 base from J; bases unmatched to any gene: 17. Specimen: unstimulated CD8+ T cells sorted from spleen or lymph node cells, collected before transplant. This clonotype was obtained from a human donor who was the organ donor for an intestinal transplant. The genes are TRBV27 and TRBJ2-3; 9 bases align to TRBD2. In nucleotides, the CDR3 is TGTGCCAGCAGCACGAACCCTCCGCGGCTAGCGGGACGCACAGATACGCAGTATTTT. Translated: CASSTNPPRLAGRTDTQYF.